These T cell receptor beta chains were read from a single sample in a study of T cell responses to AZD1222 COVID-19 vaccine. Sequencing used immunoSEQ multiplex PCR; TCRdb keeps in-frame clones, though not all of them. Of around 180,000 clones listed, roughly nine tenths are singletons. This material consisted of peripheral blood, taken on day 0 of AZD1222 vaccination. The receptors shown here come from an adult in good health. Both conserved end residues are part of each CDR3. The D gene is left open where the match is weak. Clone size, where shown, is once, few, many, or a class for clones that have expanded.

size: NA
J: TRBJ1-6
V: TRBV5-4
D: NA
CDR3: CASSLSGYSPLHF
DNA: TGTGCCAGCAGCTTGTCGGGGTATTCACCCCTCCACTTT

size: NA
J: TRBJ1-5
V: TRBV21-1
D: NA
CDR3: CASSKSLGTGDSNQPQHF
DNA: TGTGCCAGCAGCAAGTCTCTAGGAACAGGAGATAGCAATCAGCCCCAGCATTTT

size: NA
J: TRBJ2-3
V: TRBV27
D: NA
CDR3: CASSPRAGVTDTQYF
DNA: TGTGCCAGCAGTCCTCGAGCAGGGGTCACAGATACGCAGTATTTT

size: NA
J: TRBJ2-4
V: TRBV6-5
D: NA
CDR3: CASSYSPGSNIQYF
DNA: TGTGCCAGCAGTTACTCTCCGGGAAGTAACATTCAGTACTTC

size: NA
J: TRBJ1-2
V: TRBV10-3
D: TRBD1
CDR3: CATRDRSNYGYTF
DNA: TGTGCCACCAGGGACAGGTCTAACTATGGCTACACCTTC

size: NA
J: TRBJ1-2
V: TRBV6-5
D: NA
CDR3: CASSPQGISYGYTF
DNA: TGTGCCAGCAGTCCACAGGGAATATCCTATGGCTACACCTTC

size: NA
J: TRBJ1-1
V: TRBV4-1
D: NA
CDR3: CASSHMGGLYTEAFF
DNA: TGCGCCAGCAGCCACATGGGAGGTCTTTACACTGAAGCTTTCTTT

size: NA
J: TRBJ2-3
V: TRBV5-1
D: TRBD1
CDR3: CASSLGQTGRTDTQYF
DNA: TGCGCCAGCAGCTTGGGTCAGACAGGGCGGACAGATACGCAGTATTTT

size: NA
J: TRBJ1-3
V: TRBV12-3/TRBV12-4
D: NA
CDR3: CASSKTAF
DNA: TGTGCCAGCAGTAAGACAGCTTTT

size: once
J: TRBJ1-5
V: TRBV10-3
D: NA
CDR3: CAISESGNQPQHF
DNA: TGTGCCATCAGTGAGTCGGGCAATCAGCCCCAGCATTTT

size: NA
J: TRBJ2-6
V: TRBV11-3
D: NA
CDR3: CASSLPTPGSGANVLTF
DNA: TGTGCCAGCAGCTTACCCACCCCCGGGTCTGGGGCCAACGTCCTGACTTTC

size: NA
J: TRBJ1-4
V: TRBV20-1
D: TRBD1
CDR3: CSASREGAVEKLFF
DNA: TGCAGTGCTAGTCGTGAGGGGGCGGTCGAAAAACTGTTTTTT

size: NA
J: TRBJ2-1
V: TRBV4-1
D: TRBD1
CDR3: CASSQVAQGWDNEQFF
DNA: TGCGCCAGCAGCCAAGTAGCACAGGGGTGGGACAATGAGCAGTTCTTC

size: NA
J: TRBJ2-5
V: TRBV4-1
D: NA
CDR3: CASSQANGGGSQETQYF
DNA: TGCGCCAGCAGCCAAGCGAATGGCGGGGGCTCTCAAGAGACCCAGTACTTC

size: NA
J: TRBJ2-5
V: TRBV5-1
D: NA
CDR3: CASSLDSGPGETQYF
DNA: TGCGCCAGCAGCTTGGATTCGGGGCCGGGAGAGACCCAGTACTTC

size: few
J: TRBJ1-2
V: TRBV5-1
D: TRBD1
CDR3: CASSLEGQPFYGYTF
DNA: TGCGCCAGCAGCTTGGAGGGACAGCCATTCTATGGCTACACCTTC

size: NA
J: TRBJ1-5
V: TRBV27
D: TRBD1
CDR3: CASSSSPTGVNQPQHF
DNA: TGTGCCAGCAGTTCCTCGCCGACAGGGGTCAATCAGCCCCAGCATTTT